Presented here are 8 T cell receptor beta chains from one specimen sequenced in a study of T cells in Graves' hyperthyroidism and ophthalmopathy. Amplified TCR beta CDR3 regions came from RNA transcripts. Using the HTBI primer set, a first-round RT-PCR was run on the TCR CDR3. One entry per CDR3 protein, called by TCRdb with MiXCR from the multiplex PCR reads. The profile shows 450,000 to 500,000 distinct CDR3 sequences, 20% to 25% of them singletons. Sequencing was carried out using blood. The origin of the receptors is a woman in her seventies with Graves' ophthalmopathy.

The rearrangement joins TRBV6-1 to TRBJ2-7; TRBD2 matches 9 bases. Germline V gives CDR1 MNHNS, CDR2 SASEGT. This CDR3 spans 17 amino acids. The trim removed 1 base at V and 1 base at J, leaving 8 bases unmatched. CDR3 nucleotides: TGTGCCAGCAGTGAAGAATTTAGCGGGAGTTTGTCCTACGAGCAGTACTTC. Protein sequence: CASSEEFSGSLSYEQYF.

A few counts support this clonotype. The chain carries TRBV2 and TRBJ1-2; perhaps TRBD1 as D (5 bases). CDR3 length: 14 residues. Germline CDR1 is SNHLY and CDR2 is FYNNEI. V lost 8 bases and J 1 base, leaving 14 bases between the germline ends. Written as DNA, the CDR3 is TGTGCCAGCCAGGGAGACATCATTAACTATGGCTACACCTTC. It translates to CASQGDIINYGYTF.

This clonotype was observed a few times. The genes are TRBV5-1 and TRBJ2-5; the D gene could be TRBD1 or TRBD2 (6 bases each). The CDR3 runs 15 residues. Trimming shortened V by 4 bases and J by 7 bases, and 20 bases separated the two germline ends. Germline CDR1 reads SGHRS; CDR2 reads YFSETQ. In DNA, the CDR3 is TGCGCCAGCAGCGGGGGCGCAGGGGCCGGGGGGACCCAGTACTTC. Protein product: CASSGGAGAGGTQYF.

This clonotype showed up many times. V and J are TRBV3-1 and TRBJ2-1, with D uncertain. The V end lost 3 bases, the J end lost 7 bases, and 10 bases lay between the germline ends. Per the germline V gene, CDR1 is LGHDT and CDR2 is YNNKEL (reference sequence). This CDR3 is 13 amino acids long. CDR3 loop: CASSQLGRNEQFF. In nucleotides, the CDR3 is TGTGCCAGCAGCCAGTTAGGGCGGAATGAGCAGTTCTTC.

This clonotype was counted at least ten times. The V call is TRBV2, the J call TRBJ1-2, with 9 bases lining up with TRBD1. V trimming: 4 bases; J trimming: 7 bases; junction bases outside the gene matches: 10. This CDR3 contains 15 residues. Germline values: CDR1 SNHLY, CDR2 FYNNEI. As DNA, the CDR3 is TGTGCCAGCAGTGGCCAACCGGGACAGGGTAGTGGCTACACCTTC. Amino acids: CASSGQPGQGSGYTF.

This clonotype showed up many times. This chain links TRBV11-2 with TRBJ2-1; maybe TRBD1 (6 bases). There are 16 residues in the CDR3. Germline V gene data show CDR1 as SGHAT and CDR2 as FQNNGV. Trimming stripped 5 bases from V and 0 bases from J, with 14 bases between. The CDR3 nucleotides read TGTGCCAGCAGCCCCGGGACAAGGCGCTCCTACAATGAGCAGTTCTTC. Its protein product is CASSPGTRRSYNEQFF.

This clonotype was observed a handful of times. The rearrangement uses TRBV5-1 and TRBJ2-1; possibly TRBD1 for D (5 bases). The CDR3 length is 14 residues. CDR1 is SGHRS, CDR2 YFSETQ, per germline. Deletions cut 4 bases from V and 7 bases from J, with 15 bases between. CDR3 in amino acids: CASSELLGENEQFF. The CDR3 DNA follows: TGCGCCAGCAGCGAATTATTAGGGGAAAATGAGCAGTTCTTC.

The chain is built from TRBV6-1 and TRBJ2-7; 10 bases are shared with TRBD1. From germline, CDR1 is MNHNS and CDR2 SASEGT. This CDR3 spans 15 amino acids. V was pared by 6 bases and J by 2 bases, with 7 bases of the junction left unmatched. This chain's CDR3 is CASSPGQGITYEQYF. The DNA of the CDR3 is TGTGCCAGCAGCCCGGGACAGGGGATCACCTACGAGCAGTACTTC.